This TCR beta chain originates from a study of T cell changes during pregnancy in multiple sclerosis. Measured with immunoSEQ multiplex PCR; TCRdb has only the in-frame clones, and not every one. Of 35,000 to 50,000 clones in the sample, around 89% were seen once. The CDR3 totals 14 residues. CDR1 SGHDT and CDR2 YYEEEE come from the germline V gene. Trimming left V 0 bases short and J 4 bases short, with 10 bases between. J is TRBJ1-2 and V is TRBV5-6; D call uncertain. The receptor was isolated from a female donor with multiple sclerosis, enrolled in a pregnancy study. Source: CD4+ T cells from peripheral blood mononuclear cells, taken in the first trimester of pregnancy. Here the CDR3 DNA reads TGTGCCAGCAGCTTGGCTAGGATGACCTATGGCTACACCTTC. The encoded protein is CASSLARMTYGYTF.